Below, 27 T cell receptor beta chains from the same sample are listed, as sequenced in a study of control samples from healthy donors and cancer patients. Sequencing used immunoSEQ multiplex PCR; TCRdb keeps in-frame clones, though not all of them. The sample table sets out some 180,000 clones. The sample consisted of blood. Receptor source: a woman younger than 45 in good health.

This chain joins TRBV9 and TRBJ2-1; D may be TRBD2 (7 bases). Trimming shortened V by 3 bases and J by 1 base, and 17 bases separated the two germline ends. Germline CDR1 is SGDLS and CDR2 is YYNGEE. The CDR3 loop spans 17 amino acids. The CDR3 bases are TGTGCCAGCAGCGACGGGGGGCCATTACGATCCTACAATGAGCAGTTCTTC. Amino acids: CASSDGGPLRSYNEQFF.

V is TRBV6-2 or TRBV6-3 and J is TRBJ2-3; no clear D gene. The CDR3 totals 15 residues. The V gene's germline CDR1 is MNHEY and CDR2 SVGEGT. V shed 3 bases and J shed 2 bases, with 12 bases lying between them. The CDR3 protein is CASSYNRGFTDTQYF. For the CDR3, the DNA is TGTGCCAGCAGTTATAATCGTGGTTTCACAGATACGCAGTATTTT.

The chain employs TRBV5-1 and TRBJ2-7; D uncertain. Germline loops: CDR1 SGHRS, CDR2 YFSETQ. Trimming stripped 1 base from V and 0 bases from J, with 5 bases between. The CDR3 covers 13 residues. As DNA, the CDR3 is TGCGCCAGCAGCTTGTCCCGCTCCTACGAGCAGTACTTC. Translating gives CASSLSRSYEQYF. Based on the CDR3 plus reference TRBV5-1 and TRBJ2-7, the full variable domain is KAGVTQTPRYLIKTRGQQVTLSCSPISGHRSVSWYQQTPGQGLQFLFEYFSETQRNKGNFPGRFSGRQFSNSRSEMNVSTLELGDSALYLCASSLSRSYEQYFGPGTRLTVT.

The rearrangement joins TRBV19 to TRBJ1-2, with D possibly TRBD1 on 6 matching bases. From germline, CDR1 is LNHDA and CDR2 SQIVND (reference sequence). This CDR3 region has 14 residues. V was pared by 7 bases and J by 5 bases, with 17 bases between. CDR3 amino acids: CASNPSTGWYGYTF. For the CDR3, the DNA is TGTGCCAGTAATCCGTCTACAGGGTGGTATGGCTACACCTTC.

The chain is built from TRBV27 and TRBJ1-1; tentative D call: TRBD1 (5 bases). Germline loops: CDR1 MNHEY, CDR2 SMNVEV (reference sequence). V was clipped by 4 bases and J by 6 bases, with 12 bases between them. The CDR3 length is 13 residues. CDR3 amino acids: CASSWGSGAEAFF. CDR3 bases: TGTGCCAGCAGTTGGGGGTCTGGGGCTGAAGCTTTCTTT.

In regard to this clone: This specimen includes other DNA sequences encoding the same CDR3. The chain recombines TRBV18 with TRBJ2-7; maybe TRBD1 (5 bases). The V end lost 4 bases, the J end lost 4 bases, and 11 bases lay between the germline ends. The CDR3 contains 13 residues. Germline assignment: CDR1 KGHSH and CDR2 LQKENI. The CDR3 DNA is TGTGCCAGCTCACGGGTCCAGGGTTACGAGCAGTACTTC. This encodes CASSRVQGYEQYF.

The genes are TRBV3-1 (or the pseudogene TRBV3-2) and TRBJ1-3, with D maybe TRBD1 (6 bases). CDR1 and CDR2 (germline): LGHDT, YNNKEL (reference sequence). This CDR3 spans 14 amino acids. The V end lost 4 bases, the J end lost 7 bases, and 14 bases lay between the germline ends. The CDR3 is CASSLWTDDNTIYF. The CDR3 coding sequence is TGTGCCAGCAGCCTATGGACAGACGATAACACCATATATTTT.

The chain combines TRBV4-3 with TRBJ1-6, with a tentative D call TRBD1 (6 bases). V was shortened by 1 base and J by 6 bases, with 13 bases between the two germline ends. The CDR3 spans 16 residues. Germline lookup yields CDR1 LGHNA and CDR2 YSLEER. The CDR3 DNA reads TGCGCCAGCAGCCAAGTCACCGGGACAAGTAATTCACCCCTCCACTTT. Encoded protein: CASSQVTGTSNSPLHF.

The rearrangement uses TRBV4-3 and TRBJ1-4; no clear D. Per germline, CDR1 LGHNA and CDR2 YSLEER. Between the trimmed V and J ends, which lost 0 bases and 0 bases, there was a span of 8 bases. The CDR3 is made up of 16 amino acids. The CDR3 loop reads CASSQEGSATNEKLFF. CDR3 DNA: TGCGCCAGCAGCCAAGAAGGCAGCGCAACTAATGAAAAACTGTTTTTT.

The chain carries TRBV29-1 and TRBJ1-1; D remains unclear. The CDR3 runs to 11 residues. V shed 6 bases and J shed 4 bases, with 9 bases lying between them. CDR1 is SQVTM and CDR2 is ANQGSEA in the germline V gene. The CDR3 reads CSVETLTEAFF. The CDR3 DNA sequence: TGCAGCGTGGAGACGCTCACTGAAGCTTTCTTT.

Remarks on this clone: One junction end disagrees with the germline gene, perhaps due to a read error. The rearrangement links TRBV7-7 to TRBJ1-4; a possible D gene is TRBD1 (6 bases). The CDR3 has 15 amino acids. Germline-derived CDR1 and CDR2 are SSHAT and FNYEAQ (reference sequence). The CDR3 spells CASSLAGVFNEKLFF. DNA of the CDR3: TGTGCTAGCAGCTTGGCAGGGGTCTTTAATGAAAAACTGTTTTTT.

This rearrangement joins TRBV24-1 to TRBJ2-7; 7 positions agree with TRBD1. CDR1 is KGHDR, CDR2 SFDVKD, per germline. This CDR3 contains 14 residues. Trimming took 1 base from V and 5 from J; bases not matched to a gene: 4. The CDR3 region has the DNA TGTGCCACCAGTGATTTAAAAGGGGGCGACGAGCAGTACTTC. This encodes CATSDLKGGDEQYF.

The chain uses TRBV19 and TRBJ1-2; TRBD1 is a possible D gene (6 bases). Germline V gene data show CDR1 as LNHDA and CDR2 as SQIVND (reference sequence). This CDR3 region has 14 residues. V lost 5 bases and J lost 5, with 15 bases in between. The chain's CDR3 is CASSWTVGEYGYTF. DNA for the CDR3: TGTGCCAGTAGTTGGACAGTCGGTGAATATGGCTACACCTTC.

The chain couples TRBV28 to TRBJ1-3; 7 nucleotides align to TRBD1. Germline values: CDR1 MDHEN, CDR2 SYDVKM. V gave up 5 bases and J gave up 0 bases; unmatched junction bases: 7. The length of the CDR3 is 16 residues. This chain's CDR3 is CASSRDSVFSGNTIYF. The DNA for the CDR3 is TGTGCCAGCAGTCGGGACAGTGTCTTCTCTGGAAACACCATATATTTT.

The V call is TRBV10-1, the J call TRBJ2-1, with D possibly TRBD1 on 7 matching bases. CDR3 length equals 13 residues. V shed 6 bases and J shed 11 bases, with 17 bases lying between them. The germline CDR1 and CDR2 sequences are WNHNN and SYGVQD (reference sequence). The CDR3 spells CASRPSSGGKQFF. DNA for the CDR3: TGCGCCAGCAGGCCCTCGTCAGGGGGGAAGCAGTTCTTC.

J is TRBJ1-2 and V is TRBV5-6; D not certain. In germline, CDR1 is SGHDT, CDR2 YYEEEE. Deletions cut 0 bases from V and 3 bases from J, with 15 bases between. There are 16 residues in the CDR3. The CDR3 spells CASSLVLNPRDYGYTF. The DNA for the CDR3 is TGTGCCAGCAGCTTGGTCCTTAATCCCAGAGACTATGGCTACACCTTC.

The V gene is TRBV6-5, the J gene TRBJ1-1; D gene ambiguous. V was clipped by 2 bases and J by 4 bases, with 11 bases between them. The CDR3 is made up of 14 amino acids. The germline gives CDR1 MNHEY, CDR2 SVGAGI. CDR3 nucleotide sequence: TGTGCCAGCAGTTACGGGAGGATCTCCACTGAAGCTTTCTTT. Its protein is CASSYGRISTEAFF.

The gene calls are TRBV4-1 and TRBJ2-7; 7 bases fit TRBD1. Looked up from germline, CDR1 is MGHRA and CDR2 is YSYEKL. Unmatched junction bases numbered 8, after V lost 2 bases and J lost 4 bases. The CDR3 sequence is 15 residues long. The CDR3, as DNA: TGCGCCAGCAGCCAACAGGGGGTGGGGGATTACGAGCAGTACTTC. Amino acid sequence: CASSQQGVGDYEQYF.

This chain joins TRBV5-1 and TRBJ2-7; TRBD1 agrees at 10 bases. The ends lost 3 bases at V and 2 bases at J; junction bases unmatched: 8. Germline V CDR1 and CDR2: SGHRS, YFSETQ. The CDR3 spans 16 residues. CDR3 sequence: CASSSGKGQGTYEQYF. CDR3 coding DNA: TGCGCCAGCAGCTCGGGAAAGGGACAGGGGACCTACGAGCAGTACTTC. The full variable domain, rest sourced from reference TRBV5-1 and TRBJ2-7, is KAGVTQTPRYLIKTRGQQVTLSCSPISGHRSVSWYQQTPGQGLQFLFEYFSETQRNKGNFPGRFSGRQFSNSRSEMNVSTLELGDSALYLCASSSGKGQGTYEQYFGPGTRLTVT.

V usage is TRBV24-1 and J usage is TRBJ2-7, with D perhaps matching TRBD1 (5 bases). CDR3 length equals 14 residues. Germline V gives CDR1 KGHDR, CDR2 SFDVKD. V lost 5 bases and J lost 2, with 12 bases in between. CDR3 DNA: TGTGCCACCAGTGCCCAGGGTTTGCCCTACGAGCAGTACTTC. Amino acids: CATSAQGLPYEQYF.

The chain links TRBV19 to TRBJ1-5, with a tentative D call TRBD1 (6 bases). The CDR3 length is 15 residues. CDR1 and CDR2 from the germline V gene are LNHDA and SQIVND (reference sequence). V was pared by 6 bases and J by 1 base, with 13 bases between. The CDR3, as DNA: TGTGCCAGTAGATCGGGGGGCCACAGCAATCAGCCCCAGCATTTT. It encodes CASRSGGHSNQPQHF.

The rearrangement uses TRBV18 and TRBJ2-7, with D hard to call. The V gene lost 2 bases and the J gene lost 1 base, with 9 bases spanning the gap. The CDR3 runs to 14 residues. Germline CDR1 and CDR2: KGHSH and LQKENI. The CDR3, as DNA: TGTGCCAGCTCACCAGGTCTCAGTTCCTACGAGCAGTACTTC. Translated: CASSPGLSSYEQYF. Drawing the rest from reference TRBV18 and TRBJ2-7, the complete variable domain is NAGVMQNPRHLVRRRGQEARLRCSPMKGHSHVYWYRQLPEEGLKFMVYLQKENIIDESGMPKERFSAEFPKEGPSILRIQQVVRGDSAAYFCASSPGLSSYEQYFGPGTRLTVT.

The V and J genes are TRBV28 and TRBJ1-2; D is ambiguous. V lost 10 bases to trimming and J lost 2 bases, with 11 bases between them. The CDR3 has 12 amino acids. CDR1 MDHEN and CDR2 SYDVKM come from the germline V gene. The CDR3, as DNA: TGTGCCACTGACCGCTCCAACTATGGCTACACCTTC. This gives the protein CATDRSNYGYTF.

Comment on this clone: The same CDR3 arises from other DNA sequences in this sample as well. V and J are TRBV5-4 and TRBJ2-7; TRBD1 might be the D (5 bases). Germline-derived CDR1 and CDR2 are SGHNT and YYREEE (reference sequence). V was cut by 7 bases and J by 0 bases, with 11 bases left in between. CDR3 size: 13 residues. The CDR3 here is CASSLGASYEQYF. The CDR3 region has the DNA TGTGCCAGCTCCTTAGGGGCCTCCTACGAGCAGTACTTC. The complete variable domain, with remaining parts taken from reference TRBV5-4 and TRBJ2-7, reads ETGVTQSPTHLIKTRGQQVTLRCSSQSGHNTVSWYQQALGQGPQFIFQYYREEENGRGNFPPRFSGLQFPNYSSELNVNALELDDSALYLCASSLGASYEQYFGPGTRLTVT.

The chain has TRBV2 and TRBJ1-2; maybe TRBD1 (5 bases). CDR3 length: 16 residues. The V and J ends lost 5 bases and 4 bases respectively, with 20 bases between them. Germline V lookup: CDR1 SNHLY, CDR2 FYNNEI. The CDR3, as DNA: TGTGCCAGCAGTAATACGCCGGGACGAAGAATCTATGGCTACACCTTC. Amino acid sequence: CASSNTPGRRIYGYTF.

The chain combines TRBV28 with TRBJ2-7; tentatively, D is TRBD1 (6 bases). V lost 4 bases and J 3 bases, leaving 7 bases between the germline ends. This CDR3 has 12 residues. From germline, CDR1 is MDHEN and CDR2 SYDVKM. CDR3 nucleotides: TGTGCCAGCAGTTCGGACAGCTACGAGCAGTACTTC. This translates into CASSSDSYEQYF.

The gene calls are TRBV5-1 and TRBJ2-7, with 7 nucleotides matching TRBD1. CDR3 length: 16 amino acids. The V segment lost 0 bases and the J segment 3 bases; nucleotides outside the gene matches: 9. The germline V gene has CDR1 SGHRS and CDR2 YFSETQ. Written as DNA, the CDR3 is TGCGCCAGCAGCTTGGAGCCCAGGGGGTCTCTCTACGAGCAGTACTTC. Translating gives CASSLEPRGSLYEQYF.